These T cell receptor beta chains were read from a single sample in a study of shared clonotypes between healthy human individuals. Here immunoSEQ multiplex PCR was the method, and the copy in TCRdb shows in-frame clones only, minus some. The sample has under 550,000 clones, around 96% seen once. The material sequenced was naive CD4+ T cells sorted from blood. The receptors shown here come from a woman aged 25 to 39 in good health. CDR3s include the opening cysteine and the closing phenylalanine or tryptophan. D genes are given only for firm matches. Some rows have no size entry. The others give once, few or many, or a class for an expanded clone.

V gene	J gene	clone size	D gene	CDR3 length	CDR3 protein	CDR3 DNA
TRBV28	TRBJ2-7	-	-	15	CASSTPSGVLYEQYF	TGTGCCAGCAGTACCCCCTCCGGGGTCCTCTACGAGCAGTACTTC
TRBV7-8	TRBJ2-7	-	-	14	CASSRTESSYEQYF	TGTGCCAGCAGCCGCACCGAAAGCTCCTACGAGCAGTACTTC
TRBV11-1	TRBJ2-7	-	-	15	CASSLVSSISYEQYF	TGTGCCAGCAGCTTAGTCTCTTCCATTTCCTACGAGCAGTACTTC
TRBV19	TRBJ2-7	-	-	15	CASSIGSARSGEQYF	TGTGCCAGTAGTATCGGTAGCGCCCGCTCGGGGGAGCAGTACTTC
TRBV28	TRBJ1-2	-	-	17	CASSPPGPRVPISGYTF	TGTGCCAGCAGCCCACCGGGACCGCGAGTTCCAATATCGGGCTACACCTTC
TRBV30	TRBJ1-2	few	-	13	CAWSVQEFYGYTF	TGTGCCTGGAGTGTACAAGAGTTCTATGGCTACACCTTC
TRBV9	TRBJ2-2	-	TRBD2	17	CASSAGLAGGPGGELFF	TGTGCCAGCAGCGCTGGACTAGCGGGAGGGCCCGGCGGGGAGCTGTTTTTT
TRBV7-2	TRBJ2-5	-	-	18	CASSLGSHGSLIQETQYF	TGTGCCAGCAGCTTAGGGTCCCACGGGAGTCTAATCCAAGAGACCCAGTACTTC
TRBV6-5	TRBJ1-1	-	TRBD1	14	CASSYSRGATEAFF	TGTGCCAGCAGTTACTCCAGGGGGGCCACTGAAGCTTTCTTT
TRBV5-6	TRBJ2-3	-	TRBD1	15	CASSAGQGATDTQYF	TGTGCCAGCAGCGCGGGACAGGGGGCAACAGATACGCAGTATTTT
TRBV2	TRBJ2-1	-	TRBD1	15	CASTRPGQGANEQFF	TGTGCCAGCACCCGACCGGGACAGGGGGCCAATGAGCAGTTCTTC
TRBV4-1	TRBJ2-7	-	TRBD2	16	CASSLTAAGEGYEQYF	TGCGCCAGCAGCCTCACCGCAGCGGGAGAGGGCTACGAGCAGTACTTC
TRBV5-1	TRBJ2-7	-	-	15	CASSLSGASLYEQYF	TGCGCCAGCAGCTTGTCGGGGGCTTCTCTCTACGAGCAGTACTTC
TRBV28	TRBJ1-1	once	-	14	CASSLWVGETEAFF	TGTGCCAGCAGTTTATGGGTCGGGGAAACTGAAGCTTTCTTT
TRBV5-1	TRBJ2-3	-	TRBD1	15	CASSRPGQGGDTQYF	TGCGCCAGCAGCCGCCCGGGACAGGGCGGGGATACGCAGTATTTT
TRBV10-3	TRBJ2-1	-	TRBD2	14	CAISESYGGDEQFF	TGTGCCATCAGTGAGTCATATGGGGGGGACGAGCAGTTCTTC
TRBV6-5	TRBJ1-4	-	-	16	CASSYSFWQANEKLFF	TGTGCCAGCAGTTACTCATTCTGGCAGGCAAATGAAAAACTGTTTTTT